The 22 T cell receptor beta chains listed next were all sequenced from one sample in a study of blood T cell repertoires in COVID-19 (dated by TCRdb to the early 2020s). Libraries were built with the immunoSEQ multiplex PCR assay. Drawn from immuneACCESS, this table holds only the in-frame rearrangements with V and J called that TCRdb kept. Clones are partly lost; checked studies trace under half to an unresolved V gene and leave the rest unexplained. Present in this sample are 300,000 to 400,000 clones, roughly 88% of which were seen just once. The biggest ten clones account for approximately 1.8% of the sample. The sequenced sample was peripheral blood. The source of these receptors is a woman in her 30s with COVID-19, enrolled during active disease.

V gene TRBV7-2 combines with J gene TRBJ1-1; 7 bases match TRBD1. J lost 4 bases, V lost 0 bases, and 8 bases had no gene match. Germline CDR1 and CDR2: SGHTA and FQGNSA. This CDR3 has 16 amino acids. For the CDR3, the DNA is TGTGCCAGCAGCTTAGCTCCGAGGGGGCCGGGCACTGAAGCTTTCTTT. Its protein product is CASSLAPRGPGTEAFF.

The rearrangement uses TRBV12-2 and TRBJ1-2; the DNA was not compared with TRBD1, the D call given in the table. TRBV12-2 is flagged as a pseudogene. The CDR3 covers 15 residues. The CDR3 region has the DNA TGTGCAAGTCGCCACCCCTGGGCAACTAACTATGGCTACACCTTC. Protein product: CASRHPWATNYGYTF.

The chain recombines TRBV7-9 with TRBJ1-2; D remains unclear. Deletions cut 5 bases from V and 4 bases from J, with 20 bases between. CDR1 and CDR2 (germline): SEHNR, FQNEAQ (reference sequence). There are 16 residues in the CDR3. The CDR3 DNA sequence: TGTGCCAGCAGCCCCCCGATTGGGGTGGAGGGCTATGGCTACACCTTC. Protein product: CASSPPIGVEGYGYTF.

This chain uses TRBV6-2 or TRBV6-3 with TRBJ1-2; 7 nucleotides align to TRBD1. Looked up from germline, CDR1 is MNHEY and CDR2 is SVGEGT. This CDR3 comprises 13 residues. V shed 6 bases and J 3 bases; nucleotides not matched to a gene: 4. The CDR3 loop reads CASSWGQYYGYTF. The CDR3 region has the DNA TGTGCCAGCAGCTGGGGACAGTACTATGGCTACACCTTC.

The chain is built from TRBV23-1 and TRBJ2-7; 8 bases fit TRBD1. TRBV23-1 is identified as an open reading frame with a role that is uncertain. Trimming at V came to 1 base and at J to 5 bases, leaving 4 bases not matched to a gene. The CDR3 spans 14 residues. The CDR3 spells CASSQYSTGDEQYV. The CDR3 coding sequence is TGCGCCAGCAGTCAATATTCGACAGGGGACGAGCAGTACGTC.

V usage is TRBV7-3 and J usage is TRBJ2-7, with TRBD2 as a possible D gene (6 bases). Deletions cut 5 bases from V and 3 bases from J, with 17 bases between. The germline V gene encodes CDR1 SGHTA and CDR2 FQGTGA. This CDR3 is 15 amino acids long. The CDR3 DNA is TGTGCCAGCAGCCCGACGGCGGGGTCAATCTACGAGCAGTACTTC. Amino acids: CASSPTAGSIYEQYF.

The chain couples TRBV7-2 to TRBJ1-5; TRBD1 might be the D (5 bases). The CDR3 extends over 14 amino acids. V lost 1 base and J lost 6, with 10 bases in between. Germline V gene lookup returns CDR1 SGHTA and CDR2 FQGNSA. The CDR3 nucleotides read TGTGCCAGCAGCTTAGGTGACAGAAGTCAGCCCCAGCATTTT. The encoded protein is CASSLGDRSQPQHF.

This chain uses TRBV3-1 (or the pseudogene TRBV3-2) with TRBJ2-1; D not certain. With 0 bases removed from V and 0 bases from J, the gap between germline ends came to 9 bases. Looked up from germline, CDR1 is LGHDT and CDR2 is YNNKEL (reference sequence). The CDR3 covers 16 residues. This CDR3 reads CASSQDNADSYNEQFF. The CDR3 region has the DNA TGTGCCAGCAGCCAAGATAACGCAGACTCCTACAATGAGCAGTTCTTC.

This clone was counted between two and nine times. The rearrangement uses TRBV6-5 and TRBJ1-6; 8 bases line up with TRBD1. CDR1 is MNHEY and CDR2 is SVGAGI in the germline V gene. The V and J ends lost 2 bases and 10 bases, in that order; junction bases with no gene match: 7. The CDR3 is made up of 15 amino acids. In DNA form, the CDR3 reads TGTGCCAGCAGTTACGGACAGGGTGGGCGATCACCCCTCCACTTT. It encodes CASSYGQGGRSPLHF.

The chain employs TRBV4-1 and TRBJ1-1, with D possibly TRBD1 on 5 matching bases. CDR3 size: 14 residues. The germline V gene encodes CDR1 MGHRA and CDR2 YSYEKL. V lost 1 base and J 3 bases, leaving 9 bases between the germline ends. CDR3 bases: TGCGCCAGCAGCCAAGTCCGGGGGTACACTGAAGCTTTCTTT. Its protein is CASSQVRGYTEAFF.

The rearrangement joins TRBV7-2 to TRBJ1-2; a weak D match, TRBD1 (6 bases). This CDR3 has 17 amino acids. Trimming stripped 2 bases from V and 5 bases from J, with 21 bases between. The germline V gene encodes CDR1 SGHTA and CDR2 FQGNSA. The CDR3 DNA is TGTGCCAGCAGCTTAAGACGGACAGCCGTTACGGTTTATGGCTACACCTTC. This translates into CASSLRRTAVTVYGYTF. Using reference TRBV7-2 and TRBJ1-2 for the parts outside the CDR3, the full variable domain is GAGVSQSPSNKVTEKGKDVELRCDPISGHTALYWYRQSLGQGLEFLIYFQGNSAPDKSGLPSDRFSAERTGGSVSTLTIQRTQQEDSAVYLCASSLRRTAVTVYGYTFGSGTRLTVV.

V and J are TRBV29-1 and TRBJ2-1; TRBD2 might be the D (6 bases). CDR3 size: 15 residues. The germline V gene encodes CDR1 SQVTM and CDR2 ANQGSEA. V lost 2 bases to trimming and J lost 2 bases, with 13 bases between them. The CDR3 sequence: CSVEKTRVPYNEQFF. The CDR3 bases are TGCAGCGTTGAAAAGACTAGGGTCCCCTACAATGAGCAGTTCTTC.

V gene TRBV7-2 combines with J gene TRBJ2-2, with 13 bases that match TRBD2. V trimming: 5 bases; J trimming: 5 bases; junction bases outside the gene matches: 8. This CDR3 is built from 17 residues. CDR1 SGHTA and CDR2 FQGNSA come from the germline V gene. The CDR3 DNA is TGTGCCAGCAGCCCGGGACTAGCGGGATCTATAACCGGGGAGCTGTTTTTT. This codes for CASSPGLAGSITGELFF. The whole variable domain, filled in from reference TRBV7-2 and TRBJ2-2, reads GAGVSQSPSNKVTEKGKDVELRCDPISGHTALYWYRQSLGQGLEFLIYFQGNSAPDKSGLPSDRFSAERTGGSVSTLTIQRTQQEDSAVYLCASSPGLAGSITGELFFGEGSRLTVL.

A few counts support this clone. The chain employs TRBV7-3 and TRBJ1-1, with D possibly being TRBD1 (5 bases). Germline V gene data show CDR1 as SGHTA and CDR2 as FQGTGA. V dropped 5 bases and J dropped 11 bases, with 18 bases sitting between them. This CDR3 is 13 amino acids long. CDR3 coding DNA: TGTGCCAGCAGCCGAGGAACGGGGGGAGGCGCTTTCTTT. Amino acid sequence: CASSRGTGGGAFF.

The rearrangement joins TRBV4-2 to TRBJ2-5, with 7 bases matching TRBD1. The V gene's germline CDR1 is LGHNA and CDR2 YNFKEQ. After removal of 1 base from V and 0 bases from J, the junction contained 2 bases not matched to a gene. This CDR3 contains 15 residues. The CDR3 sequence: CASSQVGQDQETQYF. DNA of the CDR3: TGTGCCAGCAGCCAAGTCGGACAGGACCAAGAGACCCAGTACTTC.

This clone was counted a few times. The V gene is TRBV7-6, the J gene TRBJ1-1; 10 positions agree with TRBD1. CDR1 is SGHVS, CDR2 FNYEAQ, per germline. The V gene end was trimmed by 0 bases and the J gene end by 0 bases; junction bases not matched to a gene: 7. The CDR3 consists of 18 residues. CDR3 nucleotide sequence: TGTGCCAGCAGCTTAGCGCGCTGGACAGGGGGAATGAACACTGAAGCTTTCTTT. Its protein product is CASSLARWTGGMNTEAFF.

The chain recombines TRBV10-3 with TRBJ2-3, with 9 bases matching TRBD1. V shed 7 bases and J 6 bases; nucleotides not matched to a gene: 8. Germline V gene sequence: CDR1 ENHRY, CDR2 SYGVKD. The CDR3 contains 14 residues. CDR3 loop: CAIMGQGKGDTQYF. The CDR3 DNA is TGTGCCATCATGGGACAGGGTAAAGGGGATACGCAGTATTTT.

The genes are TRBV27 and TRBJ1-2; D unresolved. V was cut by 0 bases and J by 1 base, with 12 bases left in between. Per the germline V gene, CDR1 is MNHEY and CDR2 is SMNVEV (reference sequence). This CDR3 contains 16 residues. The CDR3 nucleotides are TGTGCCAGCAGTTTATCCGGCCTCAGGCTTAACTATGGCTACACCTTC. Translation: CASSLSGLRLNYGYTF.

The chain has TRBV29-1 and TRBJ1-2; 7 bases fit TRBD1. The junction had 2 bases not matched to a gene; V was cut back by 3 bases and J by 7 bases. The CDR3 sequence is 11 residues long. The germline CDR1 and CDR2 sequences are SQVTM and ANQGSEA. The DNA of the CDR3 is TGCAGCGTTGAGGACAGGAGTGGCTACACCTTC. It encodes CSVEDRSGYTF.

The rearrangement links TRBV12-3 or TRBV12-4 to TRBJ1-5, with D perhaps matching TRBD1 (6 bases). Trimming removed 8 bases at V and 6 bases at J, with 14 bases between. This CDR3 has 13 residues. The CDR3 protein is CASRQGISQPQHF. The CDR3 DNA sequence: TGTGCCAGCCGGCAGGGGATAAGTCAGCCCCAGCATTTT.

J is TRBJ1-2 and V is TRBV2, with D tentatively TRBD1 (5 bases). CDR3 length: 12 residues. V was cut by 7 bases and J by 8 bases, with 14 bases left in between. Per germline, CDR1 SNHLY and CDR2 FYNNEI. In DNA form, the CDR3 reads TGTGCCAGCACATCAGGGTGGGGCGGCTACACCTTC. Residues: CASTSGWGGYTF. Looking up the rest from reference TRBV2 and TRBJ1-2 gives the full variable domain: EPEVTQTPSHQVTQMGQEVILRCVPISNHLYFYWYRQILGQKVEFLVSFYNNEISEKSEIFDDQFSVERPDGSNFTLKIRSTKLEDSAMYFCASTSGWGGYTFGSGTRLTVV.

The V call is TRBV4-2, the J call TRBJ2-2; 10 nucleotides agree with TRBD1. Germline V gene data show CDR1 as LGHNA and CDR2 as YNFKEQ. Unmatched junction bases numbered 6, after V lost 0 bases and J lost 2 bases. The CDR3 consists of 18 residues. CDR3 nucleotides: TGTGCCAGCAGCCAAGATCCCCGGGACAGGGGAAACACCGGGGAGCTGTTTTTT. This translates into CASSQDPRDRGNTGELFF.